This T cell receptor beta chain came from a study of blood T cell repertoires in COVID-19. In the study overall: T cells, B-cell-depleted T cells, or PBMCs supplied cDNA or gDNA.

Authors' processing steps: Amplification with reference gene primers provided the estimates of nucleated cell counts. The repertoire was sequenced with immunoSEQ multiplex PCR; TCRdb's copy has only in-frame clones and lacks some. The D gene and trimming were derived from the DNA, and the V and J assignments and clone size from that table. Of around 19,000 clones in the sample, 89% are singletons; the top ten hold 6%. The ends were cut back, 5 bases at V and 4 bases at J, with 12 bases in the middle. The CDR3 is made up of 14 amino acids. CDR1 and CDR2 from the germline V gene are MNHEY and SVGAGI. This clone was picked up one time.

The rearrangement joins TRBV6-5 to TRBJ2-1; D is perhaps TRBD2 (6 bases). This receptor was obtained from a human donor in a cohort sampled during active COVID-19. The sequenced sample consisted of peripheral blood. The CDR3 region is CASSRRESYNEQFF. The CDR3 nucleotides are TGTGCCAGCAGTAGGCGGGAATCTTACAATGAGCAGTTCTTC.